These 10 T cell receptor beta chains came from one sample sequenced in a study of cytomegalovirus exposure and HLA in healthy donors. PCR primers comprised 60 Vbeta and 13 Jbeta primers. TCRdb's table, derived via immunoSEQ multiplex PCR, lists solely in-frame clones and lacks some. The sample yields approximately 61,000 clones, more than 70% seen once. Sequencing was done on a sample of PBMCs. The receptors come from a man aged 45-65 years in good health and CMV-seropositive.

This clone was seen a handful of times. The chain carries TRBV28 and TRBJ1-3, with TRBD1 matching 10 bases. Per germline, CDR1 MDHEN and CDR2 SYDVKM. V gave up 3 bases and J gave up 3 bases; unmatched junction bases: 5. The CDR3 is 16 residues long. The CDR3 sequence is CASSLIDRGLGNTIYF. As DNA, the CDR3 is TGTGCCAGCAGTTTGATTGACAGGGGGCTTGGAAACACCATATATTTT.

This chain uses TRBV5-1 with TRBJ1-4, with 7 bases fitting TRBD1. In germline, CDR1 is SGHRS, CDR2 YFSETQ. V trimming: 0 bases; J trimming: 10 bases; junction bases outside the gene matches: 9. This CDR3 contains 15 residues. CDR3 residues: CASSLETGPAGKLFF. The CDR3 DNA reads as TGCGCCAGCAGCTTGGAGACAGGGCCAGCGGGAAAACTGTTTTTT.

CDR3 in amino acids: CASRLRYNTEAFF. Written as DNA, the CDR3 is TGTGCCAGCAGACTCCGATACAACACTGAAGCTTTCTTT. The chain is built from TRBV11-3 and TRBJ1-1, with unresolved D. The CDR3 sequence is 13 residues long. Germline V lookup: CDR1 SGHNT, CDR2 YENEEA. V shed 6 bases and J shed 2 bases, with 10 bases lying between them.

On this clone itself: Relative to the germline gene, one junction end is altered; a read error may explain this. V is TRBV7-9 and J is TRBJ1-1; the D gene is possibly TRBD1 (6 bases). This CDR3 contains 15 residues. Germline V lookup: CDR1 SEHNR, CDR2 FQNEAQ (reference sequence). CDR3 residues: CSSSLDQGLNTEAFF. The DNA for the CDR3 is TGTTCCAGCAGCTTAGATCAGGGGCTGAACACTGAAGCTTTCTTT. The full variable domain, rest sourced from reference TRBV7-9 and TRBJ1-1, is DTGVSQNPRHKITKRGQNVTFRCDPISEHNRLYWYRQTLGQGPEFLTYFQNEAQLEKSRLLSDRFSAERPKGSFSTLEIQRTEQGDSAMYLCSSSLDQGLNTEAFFGQGTRLTVV.

In its sample, this clone was seen a few times. The rearrangement joins TRBV9 to TRBJ2-7; possible D gene TRBD2, 5 bases. The CDR3 has 12 amino acids. Germline V gene sequence: CDR1 SGDLS, CDR2 YYNGEE. V gave up 4 bases and J gave up 7 bases, with 12 bases separating them. The CDR3, as DNA: TGTGCCAGCAGCCAAGTGGACTCAGAGCAGTACTTC. This codes for CASSQVDSEQYF.

V gene TRBV27 combines with J gene TRBJ2-7, with 11 positions matching TRBD1. The CDR3 is made up of 14 amino acids. Germline CDR1 reads MNHEY; CDR2 reads SMNVEV (reference sequence). The junction had 6 bases not matched to a gene; V was cut back by 2 bases and J by 9 bases. Here the CDR3 DNA reads TGTGCCAGCAGTTTAACCGGGACAGGGGGTGTGCAGTACTTC. It yields the protein CASSLTGTGGVQYF.

As concerns this clone: One end of the junction is discordant with germline, which a read error may explain. The rearrangement joins TRBV9 to TRBJ2-7; D possibly corresponds to TRBD1 (6 bases). The CDR3 runs to 17 residues. In germline, CDR1 is SGDLS, CDR2 YYNGEE. The CDR3 spells CVSSVVAQGPSSYEQYF. In DNA form, the CDR3 reads TGTGTCAGCAGCGTAGTCGCCCAGGGGCCCAGCTCCTACGAGCAGTACTTC.

The chain is built from TRBV9 and TRBJ1-1; D unclear. V dropped 5 bases and J dropped 0 bases, with 8 bases sitting between them. Per the germline V gene, CDR1 is SGDLS and CDR2 is YYNGEE. The CDR3 totals 13 residues. CDR3 region: CASSYGVNTEAFF. As DNA, the CDR3 is TGTGCCAGCAGTTACGGGGTGAACACTGAAGCTTTCTTT.

The chain links TRBV2 to TRBJ2-2; possible D gene TRBD1, 5 bases. Trimming cost V 5 bases and J 1 base, with 11 bases left between them. This CDR3 region has 15 residues. Germline values: CDR1 SNHLY, CDR2 FYNNEI. The DNA for the CDR3 is TGTGCCAGCAGTCCATCCACAGGGAACACCGGGGAGCTGTTTTTT. It specifies CASSPSTGNTGELFF. The full variable domain, with the rest looked up from reference TRBV2 and TRBJ2-2, is EPEVTQTPSHQVTQMGQEVILRCVPISNHLYFYWYRQILGQKVEFLVSFYNNEISEKSEIFDDQFSVERPDGSNFTLKIRSTKLEDSAMYFCASSPSTGNTGELFFGEGSRLTVL.

The chain carries TRBV28 and TRBJ2-7, with 8 bases fitting TRBD1. The CDR3 covers 16 residues. Germline values: CDR1 MDHEN, CDR2 SYDVKM. V was clipped by 5 bases and J by 5 bases; unmatched bases: 14. CDR3 nucleotide sequence: TGTGCCAGCAGTGACCTCTCAGGGGGCAGCCCCCACGAGCAGTACTTC. Residues: CASSDLSGGSPHEQYF.